This TCR beta chain was identified during a study of human T cells and chemical hapten exposure. Study-level information: Doses of diphenylcyclopropenone went to the patients' scalps weekly throughout the approximately 25-week study. Study-level results: Expanded TCRs produced significantly more large CDR3 similarity clusters than controls did.

On this clonotype: Its antigen is unknown.

The CDR3 is 18 amino acids. The ends were cut back, 1 base at V and 2 bases at J, with 22 bases in the middle. Germline lookup yields CDR1 SGHRS and CDR2 YFSETQ. TCRdb analysed the RACE reads with MiXCR anew, one entry per CDR3 protein. Of 350,000 to 450,000 distinct CDR3 sequences listed, more than 4.5% are singletons. Indicated time point: pre-sensitization, week 0. Treatment in this sample: therapeutic diphenylcyclopropenone sensitization with weekly scalp DPC. This specimen consisted of whole blood, obtained in connection with sensitization to the hapten diphenylcyclopropenone (DPC). This TCR derives from a woman between 50 and 59 years old with alopecia areata. Some clones in this sample may be carry-over from other donors' samples. J is TRBJ2-7 and V is TRBV5-1, with a tentative D call TRBD1 (6 bases). The CDR3: CASSLRDRTSLTAYEQYF. Written as DNA, the CDR3 is TGCGCCAGCAGCTTGAGAGACAGGACATCTCTGACGGCCTACGAGCAGTACTTC.